These 6 T cell receptor beta chains came from one sample sequenced in a study of blood T cell repertoires in COVID-19. Sequenced by immunoSEQ multiplex PCR; TCRdb stores in-frame clones only, minus some. The sample has 130,000 to 150,000 clones; about 80% are singletons. Sequencing input: PBMCs or T cells enriched from blood (not recorded which). The receptors originated from a man aged 50 to 59 who had recovered from COVID-19.

The genes are TRBV5-8 and TRBJ1-2; 11 nucleotides match TRBD1. The CDR3 spans 15 residues. J gave up 2 bases and V 3 bases, and 3 bases lay outside the gene matches. Germline loops: CDR1 SGHTS, CDR2 YDEGEE. Here the CDR3 DNA reads TGTGCCAGCAGCTCGGGACAGGGGGGAAACTATGGCTACACCTTC. This gives the protein CASSSGQGGNYGYTF.

This clone was seen a few times. The rearrangement joins TRBV7-3 to TRBJ1-2; no definite D call. The germline CDR1 and CDR2 sequences are SGHTA and FQGTGA. Trimming shortened V by 11 bases and J by 4 bases, and 8 bases separated the two germline ends. The CDR3 has 10 amino acids. In nucleotides, the CDR3 is TGTGCCTGGCTCCTCTATGGCTACACCTTC. Translating gives CAWLLYGYTF.

The CDR3 reads CASSLNRNTEAFF. DNA of the CDR3: TGTGCCAGCAGTCTAAACAGAAACACTGAAGCTTTCTTT. The J gene is TRBJ1-1, the V gene TRBV6-5; D remains ambiguous. V lost 5 bases and J 2 bases, leaving 9 bases between the germline ends. Germline lookup yields CDR1 MNHEY and CDR2 SVGAGI. The CDR3 is made up of 13 amino acids.

V gene TRBV7-6 combines with J gene TRBJ2-1, with TRBD1 matching 12 bases. The CDR3 has 19 amino acids. The V segment lost 7 bases and the J segment 7 bases; nucleotides outside the gene matches: 20. Germline V gene sequence: CDR1 SGHVS, CDR2 FNYEAQ. CDR3 protein: CASTQSGQGAIGRRNEQFF. CDR3 in DNA: TGTGCCAGCACCCAATCGGGACAGGGGGCAATTGGAAGGAGGAATGAGCAGTTCTTC.

The chain has TRBV4-2 and TRBJ2-1; tentative D call: TRBD1 (5 bases). This CDR3 is built from 17 residues. Deletions cut 0 bases from V and 7 bases from J, with 19 bases between. Germline assignment: CDR1 LGHNA and CDR2 YNFKEQ. The CDR3 DNA reads as TGTGCCAGCAGCCAAGATTCCGATCCTAAAAGGGGAAATGAGCAGTTCTTC. Its translation: CASSQDSDPKRGNEQFF.

The chain joins TRBV11-2 to TRBJ2-5; 11 nucleotides align to TRBD2. In germline, CDR1 is SGHAT, CDR2 FQNNGV. V lost 1 base and J lost 2; bases outside the gene matches: 6. The CDR3 is made up of 17 amino acids. The CDR3 nucleotides are TGTGCCAGCAGCTTAGCCCGACTAGCGGGGTCGCAAGAGACCCAGTACTTC. Translated, it gives CASSLARLAGSQETQYF. Based on the CDR3 plus reference TRBV11-2 and TRBJ2-5, the full variable domain is EAGVAQSPRYKIIEKRQSVAFWCNPISGHATLYWYQQILGQGPKLLIQFQNNGVVDDSQLPKDRFSAERLKGVDSTLKIQPAKLEDSAVYLCASSLARLAGSQETQYFGPGTRLLVL.